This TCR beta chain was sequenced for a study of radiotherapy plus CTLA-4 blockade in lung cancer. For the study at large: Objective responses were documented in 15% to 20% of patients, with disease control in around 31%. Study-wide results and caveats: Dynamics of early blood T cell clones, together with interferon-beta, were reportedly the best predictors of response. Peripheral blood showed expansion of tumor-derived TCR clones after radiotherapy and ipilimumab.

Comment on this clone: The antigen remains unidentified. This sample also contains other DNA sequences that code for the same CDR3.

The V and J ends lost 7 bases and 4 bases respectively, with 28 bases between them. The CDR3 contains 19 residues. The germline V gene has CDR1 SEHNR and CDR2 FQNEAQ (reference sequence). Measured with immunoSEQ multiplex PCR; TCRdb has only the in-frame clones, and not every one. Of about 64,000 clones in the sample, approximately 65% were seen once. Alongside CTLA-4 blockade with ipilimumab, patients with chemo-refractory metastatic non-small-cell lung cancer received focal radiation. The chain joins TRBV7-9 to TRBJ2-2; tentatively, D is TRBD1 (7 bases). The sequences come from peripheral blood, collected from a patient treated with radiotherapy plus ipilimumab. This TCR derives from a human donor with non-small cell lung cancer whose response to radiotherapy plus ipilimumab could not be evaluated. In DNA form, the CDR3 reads TGTGCCAGCACCGACGATGTACAGGGGAGGTTCGTGGGCACCGGGGAGCTGTTTTTT. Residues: CASTDDVQGRFVGTGELFF.